The rows below give T cell receptor beta chains drawn from one sample of a study of cytomegalovirus exposure and HLA in healthy donors. Only in-frame clones appear in the TCRdb table, and some are missing; sequencing was by immunoSEQ multiplex PCR. The repertoire has about 160,000 clones, over 60% of them found once; the top ten carry roughly 3%. Sequenced material: PBMCs. The receptors were gathered from a woman in her twenties or thirties in good health and CMV-seronegative. The conserved cysteine and the conserved F or W are not part of the CDR3 here.

v_gene	j_gene	CDR3aa
TRBV28	TRBJ2-7	ASSSGQGIYEQY
TRBV5-4	TRBJ2-2	ASSSGISHTGELF
TRBV6-6	TRBJ1-5	ASSLTGDQPQH
TRBV19	TRBJ1-1	ASSGHPNTEAF
TRBV7-9	TRBJ1-4	ASSLQGLANEKLF
TRBV7-6	TRBJ1-1	ASSLVLGMNTEAF
TRBV18	TRBJ1-4	ASSAGTGVEKLF
TRBV6-5	TRBJ2-7	ASSTLTNHEQY
TRBV4-1	TRBJ1-4	ASSQWRGEKLF
TRBV5-1	TRBJ2-1	ASSLASGSYNEQF
TRBV15	TRBJ1-5	ATSSRQGEQPQH
TRBV7-9	TRBJ1-6	ASSSNSPLH
TRBV7-5	TRBJ1-1	ARSPRTVEVTEAF
TRBV7-2	TRBJ1-2	ASSPGQSYGYT
TRBV7-2	TRBJ1-5	ASSLVRAGQPQH
TRBV7-9	TRBJ1-1	ASSPTGQGWNEAF
TRBV19	TRBJ1-2	ASSPTGGLSYGYT